The sequence of this T cell receptor beta chain was determined in a study of vaccination and CD4 T cells after COVID-19. The CDR3 sequence is 11 residues long. From germline, CDR1 is SNHLY and CDR2 FYNNEI. V dropped 4 bases and J dropped 8 bases, with 8 bases sitting between them. Study-level findings and limits: The researchers studied relatively few convalescent patients and omitted early post-infection timepoints.

Treatment denoted: approximately 9-day PBMC culture with coronavirus spike peptide pools or control peptides (ViraFEST assay). To note about this clonotype: The antigen is undetermined.

Cultured CD4+ T cell DNA was sequenced using the Oncomine TCR Beta short-read assay. One entry per CDR3 protein results from TCRdb running MiXCR on the PCR reads. The sample lists 20,000 to 30,000 distinct CDR3 sequences; roughly two fifths were seen once. The chain links TRBV2 to TRBJ1-1; D remains unclear. The TCR comes from a human donor who had recovered from COVID-19. The sequenced material came from CD4+ T cells from blood, cultured in vitro. The CDR3 loop is CASSGYFEAFF. CDR3 in DNA: TGTGCCAGCAGTGGATACTTCGAAGCTTTCTTT.